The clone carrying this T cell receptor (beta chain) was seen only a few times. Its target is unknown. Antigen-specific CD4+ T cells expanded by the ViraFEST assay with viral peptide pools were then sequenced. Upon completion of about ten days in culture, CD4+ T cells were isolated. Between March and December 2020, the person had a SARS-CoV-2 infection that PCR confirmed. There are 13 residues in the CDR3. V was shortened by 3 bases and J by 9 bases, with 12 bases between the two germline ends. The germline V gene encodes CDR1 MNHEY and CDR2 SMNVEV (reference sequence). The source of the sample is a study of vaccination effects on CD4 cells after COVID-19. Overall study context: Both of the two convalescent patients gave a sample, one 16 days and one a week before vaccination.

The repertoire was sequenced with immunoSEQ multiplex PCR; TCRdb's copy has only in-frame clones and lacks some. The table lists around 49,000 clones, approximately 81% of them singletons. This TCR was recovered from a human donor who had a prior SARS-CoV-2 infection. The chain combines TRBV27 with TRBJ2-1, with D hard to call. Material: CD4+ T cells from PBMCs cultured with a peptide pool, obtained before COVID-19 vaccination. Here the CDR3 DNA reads TGTGCCAGCAGTTTTCGCAGGTTAGGTGAGCAGTTCTTC. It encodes CASSFRRLGEQFF.